This TCR beta chain came from a study of blood T cell repertoires in COVID-19 (dated by TCRdb to about 2020). General notes on the study: Samples from collaborators originated in the United States, Italy and Spain and spanned both the acute and convalescent phases of COVID-19. The prospective study material was composed of cDNA or gDNA derived from T cells, B-cell-depleted T cells, or PBMCs. The dataset comprised deeply sampled blood TCRbeta repertoires from subjects exposed to, actively infected with, or recovered from COVID-19. A freely available public database, intended as a resource for researchers studying the immune response to SARS-CoV-2, is where the repertoires were released. The samples were drawn from two sources: the first 160 participants of the ongoing ImmuneRACE study, and 1,000 to 1,500 subjects contributed by 6 global collaborators. The sample metadata nearly always contained a de-identified subject ID, COVID-19 status, age in years and sex. HLA class I and class II types, where available, came from metadata supplied by the sample provider rather than from assay-based typing. Points the paper makes about the study in general: Clinical and demographic metadata were provided uncurated, with the amount varying by source and participant.

A second Seattle source provided samples from volunteer blood donors who had recovered from COVID-19. The collaborating institutions used their own protocols to collect whole blood in K2EDTA tubes. For TCRbeta analysis, collaborator samples were shipped as frozen whole blood, as isolated PBMCs, or as DNA extracted from either sample type. The junction carries 17 bases between V and J, which are trimmed by 5 bases and 4 bases respectively. The germline V gene encodes CDR1 MNHEY and CDR2 SVGEGT. The CDR3, cysteine through phenylalanine, is 15 amino acids long. This entry keeps only the CDR3 DNA: 45 bases, framed from base 1. TCRbeta CDR3 regions were amplified from genomic DNA by means of the immunoSEQ Assay, a bias-controlled multiplex PCR. As for the authors' bioinformatics: Within the assay, amplification of reference gene primers was used to estimate how many nucleated cells each sample contained. Sequence reads were collapsed and filtered to measure the absolute abundance of every unique TCRbeta CDR3 rearrangement. For each sample, productive Simpson clonality was calculated as the square root of Simpson's diversity index over productive rearrangements. The table comes from immuneACCESS by way of TCRdb, which keeps in-frame sequences with V and J called. Part of the clones is missing from these tables; in studies checked, under half for an unresolved V gene and the rest for unknown reasons. V and J calls and clone size are copied from that table; D and trimming were computed from the DNA. This sample comprises under 200,000 clones, more than 70% of them detected only once. Approximately 2.1% of the sample lies in the top ten.

Notes on this clone: Its antigen is currently not known. Base qualities were left out, and no much larger clone turns up one base away.

The TCR sequence derives from a man between 45 and 60 years old who had recovered from COVID-19. Input material: peripheral blood. Recombination linked TRBV6-2 or TRBV6-3 to TRBJ1-2, with no reliable assignment of the D segment. The CDR3 is CASSPHRTFGYGYTF. The nucleotides are TGTGCCAGCAGTCCCCATAGGACTTTCGGCTATGGCTACACCTTC.